This T cell receptor beta chain was recorded in a study of ipilimumab plus nivolumab after autologous stem cell transplantation. Study details: The DLBCL group included primary refractory and relapsed cases. Whole-study results and caveats: Authors suggest TCR repertoire, Treg phenotype and gut microbiota support further study.

Dosing: nivolumab 3 mg/kg IV, weeks 1, 4, 7, 10, then every two weeks to week 26. Note on this clone: Its antigen is not identified.

CDR1 is LGHNA and CDR2 is YSLEER in the germline V gene. The CDR3 spans 15 residues. The germline V and J ends were trimmed by 1 base and 1 base, with 8 bases remaining between them. Generated by immunoSEQ multiplex PCR, the TCRdb table keeps only in-frame clones and is missing some. The sample lists more than 20,000 clones, 77% occurring once. The rearrangement links TRBV4-3 to TRBJ1-5, with D perhaps TRBD1 (5 bases). The sequencing used PBMCs, collected in a trial of ipilimumab plus nivolumab as post-transplant consolidation. The origin of this receptor is a male donor with diffuse large B-cell lymphoma. The CDR3 region has the DNA TGCGCCAGCAGCCAAGGGGGCGGCAGCAATCAGCCCCAGCATTTT. Amino acids: CASSQGGGSNQPQHF.